These 30 T cell receptor beta chains share one sample of origin, sequenced in a study of T cells after yellow fever vaccination (dated by TCRdb to about 2019). The method behind the library was 5' RACE. The sequencing machine was an Illumina HiSeq 2500. The public reads were quality trimmed at Q25 with fastp and then assembled into clones with MiXCR by TCRdb, keeping productive beta chains. Each entry merges the rows of one CDR3 protein and shows their most common DNA and genes. Across this sample there are roughly 74,000 distinct CDR3 sequences, with approximately 6.5% seen only once. The top ten clonotypes cover about 32% of the sample. This specimen's treatment or condition label, interpreted: live attenuated yellow fever vaccine strain. The source was CD8+ T cells sorted from PBMCs, collected 5 to 6 days after the first yellow fever vaccination. The receptors originated from a man aged 18 to 29 who received the YFV17D yellow fever vaccine.

This clonotype has a count of ten or more. CDR3 sequence: CASSSWGAAGELFF. The DNA for the CDR3 is TGTGCCAGCAGCTCCTGGGGGGCTGCCGGGGAGCTGTTTTTT. The chain employs TRBV7-2 and TRBJ2-2; the D gene could be TRBD1 or TRBD2 (6 bases each). The CDR3 is 14 amino acids. Germline CDR1 reads SGHTA; CDR2 reads FQGNSA. V was cut by 4 bases and J by 6 bases, with 12 bases left in between.

The CDR3 region has the DNA TGTGCCAGCTCACCACCGGAAGAGACCCAGTACTTC. Translation: CASSPPEETQYF. V is TRBV18 and J is TRBJ2-5; D not certain. This CDR3 spans 12 amino acids. Germline CDR1 and CDR2: KGHSH and LQKENI. The ends were cut back, 0 bases at V and 3 bases at J, with 2 bases in the middle.

This clonotype has only a few counts. J is TRBJ1-1 and V is TRBV30; 7 bases match TRBD1. This CDR3 has 13 amino acids. V shed 1 base and J 2 bases; nucleotides not matched to a gene: 1. From germline, CDR1 is GTSNPN and CDR2 SVGIG (reference sequence). CDR3 sequence reads: CAWSDRGNTEAFF. CDR3 DNA: TGTGCCTGGAGTGACAGGGGAAACACTGAAGCTTTCTTT.

The table lists this clonotype with a few counts. The V call is TRBV4-2, the J call TRBJ2-1, with 12 bases matching TRBD2. Germline V gene sequence: CDR1 LGHNA, CDR2 YNFKEQ. V lost 4 bases, J lost 0 bases, and 7 bases stayed unmatched. The CDR3 totals 18 residues. The DNA for the CDR3 is TGTGCCAGCAGCCCTTGGACTAGCGGGGAGAACTCCTACAATGAGCAGTTCTTC. Amino acids: CASSPWTSGENSYNEQFF.

This clonotype showed up many times. The gene calls are TRBV28 and TRBJ2-7, with 7 bases lining up with TRBD1. Germline V gene sequence: CDR1 MDHEN, CDR2 SYDVKM. Trimming at V came to 5 bases and at J to 7 bases, leaving 14 bases not matched to a gene. This CDR3 has 15 residues. The CDR3, as DNA: TGTGCCAGCAGTCCCCGCCAAGGGGGCTATGGGGAGCAGTACTTC. Protein: CASSPRQGGYGEQYF.

The gene calls are TRBV27 and TRBJ2-1; the D is unclear. V lost 4 bases, J lost 3 bases, and 10 bases lay in between. Germline assignment: CDR1 MNHEY and CDR2 SMNVEV (reference sequence). The CDR3 loop spans 14 amino acids. DNA of the CDR3: TGTGCCAGCAGTTCAAACGGAGTCTACAATGAGCAGTTCTTC. Translated, it gives CASSSNGVYNEQFF.

This clonotype was counted at least ten times. The chain couples TRBV7-3 to TRBJ2-3, with 10 bases aligning to TRBD1. CDR1 and CDR2 from the germline V gene are SGHTA and FQGTGA. This CDR3 spans 18 amino acids. Unmatched junction bases numbered 12, after V lost 4 bases and J lost 2 bases. In DNA, the CDR3 is TGTGCCAGCAGCTCCCCCGGGACAGGGGCGGAATACACAGATACGCAGTATTTT. Amino acid sequence: CASSSPGTGAEYTDTQYF.

This clonotype was seen a few times. J is TRBJ2-1 and V is TRBV7-2; D not certain. This CDR3 is 15 amino acids long. Germline-derived CDR1 and CDR2 are SGHTA and FQGNSA. The V gene lost 4 bases and the J gene lost 0 bases, with 10 bases spanning the gap. The CDR3 nucleotides are TGTGCCAGCAGCTGGGATATATCCTCCTACAATGAGCAGTTCTTC. Translating gives CASSWDISSYNEQFF.

There are a few counts of this clonotype. The rearrangement uses TRBV9 and TRBJ2-3; possibly TRBD1 for D (5 bases). The CDR3 is 17 amino acids. Germline-derived CDR1 and CDR2 are SGDLS and YYNGEE. V gave up 0 bases and J gave up 3 bases, with 17 bases separating them. The CDR3 region has the DNA TGTGCCAGCAGCGTAGACGGCAGGGATTGGGTAACAGATACGCAGTATTTT. Its translation: CASSVDGRDWVTDTQYF.

This clonotype was observed many times. This chain connects TRBV5-1 to TRBJ2-1; TRBD1 matches at 10 bases. The CDR3 runs 15 residues. The germline CDR1 and CDR2 sequences are SGHRS and YFSETQ. V lost 4 bases to trimming and J lost 2 bases; unmatched junction nucleotides: 3. The CDR3 is CASSTGTGAYNEQFF. The DNA of the CDR3 is TGCGCCAGCAGCACCGGGACAGGGGCCTACAATGAGCAGTTCTTC.

A few counts support this clonotype. The chain joins TRBV4-1 to TRBJ2-7, with TRBD2 matching over 7 bases. The germline V gene encodes CDR1 MGHRA and CDR2 YSYEKL. The CDR3 is 15 amino acids. The V segment lost 3 bases and the J segment 2 bases; nucleotides outside the gene matches: 7. DNA of the CDR3: TGCGCCAGCAGCCATATCGACAGCGGGGCCTACGAGCAGTACTTC. This gives the protein CASSHIDSGAYEQYF.

This clonotype was seen many times. The V call is TRBV7-6, the J call TRBJ2-1, with 14 bases lining up with TRBD2. The CDR3 spans 17 residues. Germline V gene data show CDR1 as SGHVS and CDR2 as FNYEAQ. The ends lost 6 bases at V and 0 bases at J; junction bases unmatched: 4. The CDR3, as DNA: TGTGCCAGCAGTCAGGGGACTAGCGGGAGCTCCTACAATGAGCAGTTCTTC. This codes for CASSQGTSGSSYNEQFF.

This chain links TRBV28 with TRBJ2-1; weak D call: TRBD2 (6 bases). The germline V and J ends were trimmed by 3 bases and 9 bases, with 18 bases remaining between them. Germline V gene data show CDR1 as MDHEN and CDR2 as SYDVKM. The CDR3 spans 15 residues. The DNA of the CDR3 is TGTGCCAGCAGTTTGTTCGCTAGCGCTCGGGGTGAGCAGTTCTTC. Its protein product is CASSLFASARGEQFF.

The chain links TRBV6-5 to TRBJ1-5; D is perhaps TRBD1 (6 bases). Germline V lookup: CDR1 MNHEY, CDR2 SVGAGI. The CDR3 consists of 16 residues. V was cut by 6 bases and J by 0 bases, with 15 bases left in between. CDR3 nucleotide sequence: TGTGCCAGCAGCCGCGGAGGGGGGCATAGCAATCAGCCCCAGCATTTT. It codes for CASSRGGGHSNQPQHF.

This chain links TRBV4-2 with TRBJ1-1; D gene unclear. The V and J ends lost 0 bases and 1 base respectively, with 9 bases between them. Germline CDR1 reads LGHNA; CDR2 reads YNFKEQ. This CDR3 region has 15 residues. CDR3 nucleotides: TGTGCCAGCAGCCAAGAAATGGCCCAGAACACTGAAGCTTTCTTT. Translated, it gives CASSQEMAQNTEAFF.

This clonotype was detected only a few times. The chain joins TRBV6-4 to TRBJ2-3, with 7 bases identical to TRBD2. Looked up from germline, CDR1 is MRHNA and CDR2 is SNTAGT. V was pared by 3 bases and J by 2 bases, with 11 bases of the junction left unmatched. The CDR3 is 17 residues long. CDR3 loop: CASSEELSGLNTDTQYF. CDR3 sequence (DNA): TGTGCCAGCAGTGAAGAATTATCGGGACTAAACACAGATACGCAGTATTTT.

A remark on this clonotype: A junction end diverges from the germline sequence, so it may reflect a read error. The chain combines TRBV6-1 with TRBJ1-6, with TRBD1 as a possible D gene (5 bases). The CDR3 is 15 residues long. Looked up from germline, CDR1 is MNHNS and CDR2 is SASEGT. The CDR3, as DNA: TGTGCCAGCAGTGACAGGGCTCCGAGTAATTCACACCTCCACTTT. This translates into CASSDRAPSNSHLHF.

This clonotype was seen more than once but under ten times. The chain couples TRBV6-1 to TRBJ2-7; D is unresolved. Germline CDR1 and CDR2: MNHNS and SASEGT. CDR3 size: 16 residues. The germline V and J ends were trimmed by 1 base and 3 bases, with 16 bases remaining between them. The CDR3 protein is CASSEDWGPGDYEQYF. CDR3 DNA sequence: TGTGCCAGCAGTGAAGATTGGGGTCCCGGCGACTACGAGCAGTACTTC.

There are many counts of this clonotype. This chain connects TRBV6-5 to TRBJ1-1; D call uncertain. Germline assignment: CDR1 MNHEY and CDR2 SVGAGI. With 0 bases removed from V and 1 base from J, the gap between germline ends came to 9 bases. The CDR3 has 15 amino acids. The CDR3 nucleotides read TGTGCCAGCAGTTACTCGATCGCGGGGAACACTGAAGCTTTCTTT. This sequence encodes CASSYSIAGNTEAFF.

There are many counts of this clonotype. The chain couples TRBV4-1 to TRBJ2-1; 9 bases map to TRBD1. This CDR3 is 14 amino acids long. Germline CDR1 and CDR2: MGHRA and YSYEKL. V was clipped by 4 bases and J by 9 bases; unmatched bases: 7. CDR3 DNA sequence: TGCGCCAGCAGCCCGACAGGGGGTAGGGTTGAGCAGTTCTTC. It is translated as CASSPTGGRVEQFF.

This clonotype came up many times. The chain employs TRBV29-1 and TRBJ1-1, with D unresolved. Trimming cost V 7 bases and J 0 bases, with 15 bases left between them. The CDR3 extends over 14 amino acids. In germline, CDR1 is SQVTM, CDR2 ANQGSEA. This CDR3 is CSGWGGPLNTEAFF. The CDR3 DNA reads TGCAGCGGCTGGGGAGGGCCCCTGAACACTGAAGCTTTCTTT.

The CDR3 protein is CASSHQFGLGNTEAFF. As DNA, the CDR3 is TGCGCCAGCAGCCACCAATTTGGGTTGGGCAACACTGAAGCTTTCTTT. The chain has TRBV4-1 and TRBJ1-1; D not certain. Germline values: CDR1 MGHRA, CDR2 YSYEKL. V shed 3 bases and J shed 2 bases, with 16 bases lying between them. The CDR3 extends over 16 amino acids.

This clonotype was seen at least ten times. V usage is TRBV19 and J usage is TRBJ1-1, with D unresolved. CDR3 length: 11 residues. Germline V CDR1 and CDR2: LNHDA, SQIVND (reference sequence). The V gene lost 6 bases and the J gene lost 7 bases, with 9 bases spanning the gap. CDR3 loop: CASRGGYEAFF. The CDR3 bases are TGTGCCAGTAGAGGCGGCTATGAAGCTTTCTTT.

This clonotype was seen a handful of times. V usage is TRBV20-1 and J usage is TRBJ1-5, with 10 bases matching TRBD1. The CDR3 is made up of 16 amino acids. Germline V lookup: CDR1 DFQATT, CDR2 SNEGSKA (reference sequence). Trimming took 3 bases from V and 2 from J; bases not matched to a gene: 7. Here the CDR3 reads CSASEWTGGGNQPQHF. The CDR3 nucleotides are TGCAGTGCTAGTGAATGGACAGGGGGTGGCAATCAGCCCCAGCATTTT.

This clonotype was seen many times. The genes are TRBV29-1 and TRBJ1-1, with 7 bases matching TRBD1. The CDR3 spans 12 residues. Germline V gene sequence: CDR1 SQVTM, CDR2 ANQGSEA. Trimming at V came to 4 bases and at J to 4 bases, leaving 3 bases not matched to a gene. The CDR3 DNA follows: TGCAGCGTTGTACCAGGGGGCACTGAAGCTTTCTTT. This translates into CSVVPGGTEAFF.

V usage is TRBV9 and J usage is TRBJ2-1; no clear D. Trimming took off 0 bases at V and 0 bases at J, with 7 bases between the two ends. The CDR3 is 15 residues long. The germline CDR1 and CDR2 sequences are SGDLS and YYNGEE. CDR3 residues: CASSVAGGSYNEQFF. In DNA, the CDR3 is TGTGCCAGCAGCGTAGCTGGCGGCTCCTACAATGAGCAGTTCTTC.

V is TRBV12-3 or TRBV12-4 and J is TRBJ2-3; D remains unclear. The germline V and J ends were trimmed by 5 bases and 0 bases, with 15 bases remaining between them. There are 16 residues in the CDR3. The CDR3 here is CASSDLRDTSTDTQYF. CDR3 DNA: TGTGCCAGCAGTGATCTACGAGATACTAGCACAGATACGCAGTATTTT.

The chain has TRBV7-9 and TRBJ1-3; no clear D gene. CDR1 SEHNR and CDR2 FQNEAQ come from the germline V gene (reference sequence). There are 14 residues in the CDR3. V lost 7 bases and J 0 bases, leaving 10 bases between the germline ends. CDR3 DNA sequence: TGTGCCAGCAACCCCACTTACTCTGGAAACACCATATATTTT. Protein: CASNPTYSGNTIYF.

In this sample, this clonotype turned up many times. This chain links TRBV21-1 with TRBJ2-4; no DNA check was done on the table's D call, TRBD1. TRBV21-1 is marked as a pseudogene. The CDR3 is 14 residues long. CDR3 loop: CASSQGQGANIQYF. For the CDR3, the DNA is TGTGCCAGCAGCCAGGGACAGGGCGCGAACATTCAGTACTTC.

This clonotype was picked up many times. The chain links TRBV12-3 or TRBV12-4 to TRBJ2-7; tentative D call: TRBD2 (6 bases). Deletions cut 3 bases from V and 3 bases from J, with 9 bases between. This CDR3 has 13 amino acids. Written as DNA, the CDR3 is TGTGCCAGCAGTTTTGCGGGGCACTACGAGCAGTACGTC. It specifies CASSFAGHYEQYV.